This TCR beta chain was documented in a study of blood T cell repertoires in COVID-19. Sequencing used immunoSEQ multiplex PCR; TCRdb keeps in-frame clones, though not all of them. Here the sample spans 200,000 to 250,000 clones, about nine tenths being singletons. The length of the CDR3 is 15 residues. The V end lost 8 bases, the J end lost 8 bases, and 21 bases lay between the germline ends. The germline V gene encodes CDR1 MDHEN and CDR2 SYDVKM. The origin of this receptor is a middle-aged woman with acute or convalescent COVID-19. Sequenced material: peripheral blood. The rearrangement links TRBV28 to TRBJ1-4; D not certain. CDR3 amino acids: CASRAGASLREKLFF. The DNA for the CDR3 is TGTGCCAGCCGGGCGGGCGCCTCCTTACGGGAAAAACTGTTTTTT.